A single sample gave rise to the 31 T cell receptor beta chains below, sequenced in a study of blood T cell repertoires in COVID-19. Sequencing used immunoSEQ multiplex PCR; TCRdb keeps in-frame clones, though not all of them. The sample has 400,000 to 500,000 clones, 70% to 90% seen once. Specimen: PBMCs or T cells enriched from blood (not recorded which). These receptors originate from a woman aged 40 to 50 who had recovered from COVID-19.

This clone is a singleton in its sample. This rearrangement joins TRBV24-1 to TRBJ1-5; 7 bases line up with TRBD1. This CDR3 is 18 amino acids long. The V segment lost 4 bases and the J segment 2 bases; nucleotides outside the gene matches: 13. CDR1 and CDR2 from the germline V gene are KGHDR and SFDVKD. CDR3 sequence reads: CATSDPRPTGRGNQPQHF. The CDR3 region has the DNA TGTGCCACCAGTGACCCTAGGCCGACAGGGCGGGGCAATCAGCCCCAGCATTTT.

The rearrangement uses TRBV4-1 and TRBJ2-5; 8 bases fit TRBD1. The germline V gene encodes CDR1 MGHRA and CDR2 YSYEKL. V lost 4 bases and J lost 4; bases outside the gene matches: 8. The CDR3 totals 15 residues. In DNA form, the CDR3 reads TGCGCCAGCAGCCTCGAGGACAGGGAGCGAGAGACCCAGTACTTC. Encoded protein: CASSLEDRERETQYF.

The chain has TRBV7-2 and TRBJ2-2, with D possibly TRBD1 on 6 matching bases. V was pared by 5 bases and J by 0 bases, with 13 bases between. Germline CDR1 reads SGHTA; CDR2 reads FQGNSA. The CDR3 is made up of 16 amino acids. CDR3 in DNA: TGTGCCAGCAGCCCTAGGGGGACGGCGAACACCGGGGAGCTGTTTTTT. Its translation is CASSPRGTANTGELFF.

This chain connects TRBV7-9 to TRBJ2-6; D unresolved. V gave up 6 bases and J gave up 0 bases, with 15 bases separating them. Germline V gene data show CDR1 as SEHNR and CDR2 as FQNEAQ (reference sequence). The CDR3 runs 17 residues. CDR3 nucleotides: TGTGCCAGCAGGTCCAACTACCGAGCCTCTGGGGCCAACGTCCTGACTTTC. It yields the protein CASRSNYRASGANVLTF.

This clone came up a few times. The rearrangement uses TRBV5-6 and TRBJ1-3, with 8 positions matching TRBD1. CDR3 length: 15 amino acids. Per the germline V gene, CDR1 is SGHDT and CDR2 is YYEEEE. Trimming at V came to 3 bases and at J to 4 bases, leaving 6 bases not matched to a gene. CDR3 in DNA: TGTGCCAGCAGCTATGGGACAGGAGGAGGAAACACCATATATTTT. Amino acid sequence: CASSYGTGGGNTIYF.

The chain recombines TRBV6-5 with TRBJ1-2; D remains unclear. Trimming removed 5 bases at V and 4 bases at J, with 11 bases between. The germline gives CDR1 MNHEY, CDR2 SVGAGI. The CDR3 consists of 13 residues. The CDR3, as DNA: TGTGCCAGCAGTCCCCGTGCAGGCTATGGCTACACCTTC. It is translated as CASSPRAGYGYTF.

The V and J genes are TRBV5-4 and TRBJ2-5, with 11 nucleotides matching TRBD2. CDR3 length: 16 amino acids. The ends lost 2 bases at V and 2 bases at J; junction bases unmatched: 5. Germline-derived CDR1 and CDR2 are SGHNT and YYREEE (reference sequence). CDR3 nucleotide sequence: TGTGCCAGCAGCTTACTAGCGGGAGAAGGACAAGAGACCCAGTACTTC. Its translation: CASSLLAGEGQETQYF. Looking up the rest from reference TRBV5-4 and TRBJ2-5 gives the full variable domain: ETGVTQSPTHLIKTRGQQVTLRCSSQSGHNTVSWYQQALGQGPQFIFQYYREEENGRGNFPPRFSGLQFPNYSSELNVNALELDDSALYLCASSLLAGEGQETQYFGPGTRLLVL.

The chain couples TRBV27 to TRBJ1-2; D possibly corresponds to TRBD1 (6 bases). CDR3 length: 13 amino acids. Per the germline V gene, CDR1 is MNHEY and CDR2 is SMNVEV (reference sequence). V lost 7 bases, J lost 5 bases, and 14 bases lay in between. This CDR3 reads CASTTGGAYGYTF. CDR3 coding DNA: TGTGCCAGCACCACCGGGGGGGCGTATGGCTACACCTTC.

J is TRBJ1-5 and V is TRBV19; 7 positions agree with TRBD1. Germline assignment: CDR1 LNHDA and CDR2 SQIVND (reference sequence). The V and J ends lost 5 bases and 5 bases, in that order; junction bases with no gene match: 3. The CDR3 runs to 13 residues. CDR3 sequence: CASSQGGYQPQHF. Written as DNA, the CDR3 is TGTGCCAGTAGTCAAGGGGGCTATCAGCCCCAGCATTTT.

The J gene is TRBJ1-5, the V gene TRBV27; D is unresolved. The CDR3 sequence is 12 residues long. CDR1 MNHEY and CDR2 SMNVEV come from the germline V gene (reference sequence). The V end was cut by 2 bases, the J end by 7 bases, with 6 bases between. CDR3: CASSLPGQPQHF. Written as DNA, the CDR3 is TGTGCCAGCAGTTTACCGGGGCAGCCCCAGCATTTT.

Comment on this clone: Other nucleotide sequences from this sample produce the same CDR3. This chain joins TRBV24-1 and TRBJ1-2, with a tentative D call TRBD1 (6 bases). CDR3 length equals 14 residues. Trimming took 4 bases from V and 2 from J, leaving 10 bases between them. Germline V gene sequence: CDR1 KGHDR, CDR2 SFDVKD. The CDR3: CATSDRTGNYGYTF. The CDR3 DNA is TGTGCCACCAGTGACCGTACAGGGAACTATGGCTACACCTTC.

The chain links TRBV28 to TRBJ2-6; 8 bases agree with TRBD1. Germline trimming cut 4 bases from V and 0 bases from J; bases unmatched to any gene: 5. Germline V gene data show CDR1 as MDHEN and CDR2 as SYDVKM. This CDR3 has 17 amino acids. The CDR3 loop reads CASSSGTGLSGANVLTF. The DNA of the CDR3 is TGTGCCAGCAGTTCCGGGACAGGACTCTCTGGGGCCAACGTCCTGACTTTC.

The chain links TRBV6-5 to TRBJ2-1; 9 nucleotides match TRBD2. The CDR3 is made up of 15 amino acids. Looked up from germline, CDR1 is MNHEY and CDR2 is SVGAGI. Trimming at V came to 6 bases and at J to 8 bases, leaving 11 bases not matched to a gene. The CDR3 loop reads CASSALAGYGDEQFF. DNA of the CDR3: TGTGCCAGCAGCGCTCTAGCGGGATACGGGGATGAGCAGTTCTTC.

The V call is TRBV7-9, the J call TRBJ2-6; 8 bases agree with TRBD2. J was trimmed by 2 bases and V by 4 bases; bases with no gene match: 10. The CDR3 length is 18 residues. Germline V gene data show CDR1 as SEHNR and CDR2 as FQNEAQ (reference sequence). CDR3 sequence (DNA): TGTGCCAGCAGCTCCAGCGGCGGGGGGCAGGCTGGGGCCAACGTCCTGACTTTC. Its protein is CASSSSGGGQAGANVLTF.

The chain joins TRBV27 to TRBJ1-1, with D possibly TRBD1 on 5 matching bases. V lost 0 bases and J 3 bases, leaving 8 bases between the germline ends. Looked up from germline, CDR1 is MNHEY and CDR2 is SMNVEV (reference sequence). The length of the CDR3 is 14 residues. The CDR3 DNA follows: TGTGCCAGCAGTTTATCAGGAGGGGACACTGAAGCTTTCTTT. This encodes CASSLSGGDTEAFF.

The genes are TRBV6-2 or TRBV6-3 and TRBJ2-1, with D possibly TRBD2 on 5 matching bases. Per germline, CDR1 MNHEY and CDR2 SVGEGT. Between the trimmed V and J ends, which lost 6 bases and 0 bases, there was a span of 12 bases. The CDR3 runs 15 residues. As DNA, the CDR3 is TGTGCCAGCAGCTGGTCGGGGAACTCCTACAATGAGCAGTTCTTC. Translating it yields CASSWSGNSYNEQFF.

J is TRBJ1-5 and V is TRBV24-1; 7 bases are shared with TRBD1. V shed 4 bases, J shed 3 bases, and the junction held 8 bases outside the gene matches. Germline V gene sequence: CDR1 KGHDR, CDR2 SFDVKD. The CDR3 consists of 16 residues. CDR3: CATSDPRTGYNQPQHF. The CDR3 bases are TGTGCCACCAGTGACCCTCGGACAGGCTACAATCAGCCCCAGCATTTT.

The V call is TRBV7-9, the J call TRBJ2-2, with 12 bases lining up with TRBD2. Germline V gene sequence: CDR1 SEHNR, CDR2 FQNEAQ (reference sequence). J gave up 5 bases and V 2 bases, and 6 bases lay outside the gene matches. This CDR3 has 17 residues. CDR3 residues: CASSLWGTSGPTGELFF. DNA of the CDR3: TGTGCCAGCAGCTTATGGGGGACTAGCGGGCCTACCGGGGAGCTGTTTTTT. Using reference TRBV7-9 and TRBJ2-2 for the parts outside the CDR3, the full variable domain is DTGVSQNPRHKITKRGQNVTFRCDPISEHNRLYWYRQTLGQGPEFLTYFQNEAQLEKSRLLSDRFSAERPKGSFSTLEIQRTEQGDSAMYLCASSLWGTSGPTGELFFGEGSRLTVL.

The chain carries TRBV24-1 and TRBJ2-7, with TRBD2 matching over 7 bases. Germline V CDR1 and CDR2: KGHDR, SFDVKD. The CDR3 extends over 13 amino acids. V was clipped by 6 bases and J by 3 bases; unmatched bases: 4. The CDR3 bases are TGTGCCACCAGTCGGGGCGGGAGCTACGAGCAGTACTTC. Protein product: CATSRGGSYEQYF.

The count of this clone is one. This chain connects TRBV5-8 to TRBJ2-7; 9 bases line up with TRBD2. Looked up from germline, CDR1 is SGHTS and CDR2 is YDEGEE. The CDR3 has 14 amino acids. V shed 1 base, J shed 6 bases, and the junction held 5 bases outside the gene matches. The CDR3 is CASSLKAGGFEQYF. CDR3 in DNA: TGTGCCAGCAGCTTGAAGGCGGGAGGGTTCGAGCAGTACTTC.

The chain recombines TRBV18 with TRBJ1-6; perhaps TRBD1 as D (5 bases). The CDR3 covers 14 residues. Germline CDR1 KGHSH, CDR2 LQKENI. Trimming removed 6 bases from V and 8 bases from J, with 14 bases in between. The CDR3 nucleotides read TGTGCCAGCTCGGTTGTGGACAAAGATTCACCCCTCCACTTT. It is translated as CASSVVDKDSPLHF.

The chain is built from TRBV25-1 and TRBJ2-3, with D maybe TRBD2 (6 bases). Germline lookup yields CDR1 MGHDK and CDR2 SYGVNS. The CDR3 length is 13 residues. The V end was cut by 6 bases, the J end by 6 bases, with 13 bases between. The CDR3 DNA reads TGTGCCAGCAGGCCGGGACTTCTGGATACGCAGTATTTT. It codes for CASRPGLLDTQYF.

This clone was detected a few times. In DNA, the CDR3 is TGTGCCAGTAGTATTAAAGGCGGGATCTACTACGAGCAGTACTTC. It is translated as CASSIKGGIYYEQYF. The genes are TRBV19 and TRBJ2-7, with D perhaps TRBD2 (6 bases). V lost 3 bases to trimming and J lost 3 bases, with 15 bases between them. Germline-derived CDR1 and CDR2 are LNHDA and SQIVND (reference sequence). The length of the CDR3 is 15 residues.

This clone was observed a single time. V usage is TRBV29-1 and J usage is TRBJ2-7; tentative D call: TRBD1 (5 bases). Trimming pared 4 bases from V and 2 bases from J, leaving 15 bases between. From germline, CDR1 is SQVTM and CDR2 ANQGSEA. The CDR3 runs 14 residues. In nucleotides, the CDR3 is TGCAGCGTTGGGCCAGGGTTGTTCGCCTACGAGCAGTACTTC. As protein: CSVGPGLFAYEQYF.

The gene calls are TRBV18 and TRBJ1-3, with D unresolved. In germline, CDR1 is KGHSH, CDR2 LQKENI. The CDR3 length is 14 residues. Trimming left V 3 bases short and J 4 bases short, with 10 bases between. Here the CDR3 DNA reads TGTGCCAGCTCACCCACTAACCGGGGAAACACCATATATTTT. Translation: CASSPTNRGNTIYF.

V usage is TRBV4-3 and J usage is TRBJ2-7; 9 nucleotides align to TRBD1. CDR3 length: 15 amino acids. The J segment lost 0 bases and the V segment lost 5 bases, leaving 5 bases of the junction unmatched. Germline lookup yields CDR1 LGHNA and CDR2 YSLEER. CDR3: CASSFGTGTSYEQYF. In nucleotides, the CDR3 is TGCGCCAGCAGCTTCGGGACAGGGACCTCCTACGAGCAGTACTTC.

J is TRBJ2-7 and V is TRBV7-2, with TRBD2 matching over 7 bases. The V gene's germline CDR1 is SGHTA and CDR2 FQGNSA. The V gene end was trimmed by 1 base and the J gene end by 0 bases; junction bases not matched to a gene: 6. This CDR3 is 16 amino acids long. CDR3 sequence (DNA): TGTGCCAGCAGCTTAGGGGTGGGAGGGCCCTCCTACGAGCAGTACTTC. This codes for CASSLGVGGPSYEQYF. The complete variable domain, with remaining parts taken from reference TRBV7-2 and TRBJ2-7, reads GAGVSQSPSNKVTEKGKDVELRCDPISGHTALYWYRQSLGQGLEFLIYFQGNSAPDKSGLPSDRFSAERTGGSVSTLTIQRTQQEDSAVYLCASSLGVGGPSYEQYFGPGTRLTVT.

The chain links TRBV29-1 to TRBJ2-1, with 8 bases matching TRBD1. Unmatched junction bases numbered 11, after V lost 7 bases and J lost 3 bases. This CDR3 region has 15 residues. Germline V gene sequence: CDR1 SQVTM, CDR2 ANQGSEA. The CDR3 reads CSADGQGQIYNEQFF. CDR3 nucleotide sequence: TGCAGCGCTGATGGACAGGGACAAATCTACAATGAGCAGTTCTTC.

This clone has just one count. The V call is TRBV19, the J call TRBJ2-1; D is possibly TRBD2 (5 bases). CDR3 length: 13 residues. From germline, CDR1 is LNHDA and CDR2 SQIVND (reference sequence). V lost 6 bases, J lost 4 bases, and 10 bases lay in between. CDR3 sequence reads: CASSLTRYNEQFF. The CDR3 coding sequence is TGTGCCAGTAGCCTAACTAGGTACAATGAGCAGTTCTTC. Full variable domain (remainder filled in from reference TRBV19 and TRBJ2-1): DGGITQSPKYLFRKEGQNVTLSCEQNLNHDAMYWYRQDPGQGLRLIYYSQIVNDFQKGDIAEGYSVSREKKESFPLTVTSAQKNPTAFYLCASSLTRYNEQFFGPGTRLTVL.

The rearrangement uses TRBV7-2 and TRBJ1-5; no firm D call. From germline, CDR1 is SGHTA and CDR2 FQGNSA. This CDR3 region has 15 residues. Deletions cut 1 base from V and 2 bases from J, with 9 bases between. The DNA for the CDR3 is TGTGCCAGCAGCTTAGGGTCCGGAGGCAATCAGCCCCAGCATTTT. Its protein product is CASSLGSGGNQPQHF. The entire variable domain, with the rest obtained from reference TRBV7-2 and TRBJ1-5, is as follows: GAGVSQSPSNKVTEKGKDVELRCDPISGHTALYWYRQSLGQGLEFLIYFQGNSAPDKSGLPSDRFSAERTGGSVSTLTIQRTQQEDSAVYLCASSLGSGGNQPQHFGDGTRLSIL.

The chain combines TRBV27 with TRBJ1-1; no clear D gene. Germline CDR1 is MNHEY and CDR2 is SMNVEV (reference sequence). V lost 5 bases and J 4 bases, leaving 23 bases between the germline ends. This CDR3 comprises 17 residues. CDR3 sequence (DNA): TGTGCCAGCAGTCCGGACCCGGCGACTGCCGGGAGCACTGAAGCTTTCTTT. Protein product: CASSPDPATAGSTEAFF.